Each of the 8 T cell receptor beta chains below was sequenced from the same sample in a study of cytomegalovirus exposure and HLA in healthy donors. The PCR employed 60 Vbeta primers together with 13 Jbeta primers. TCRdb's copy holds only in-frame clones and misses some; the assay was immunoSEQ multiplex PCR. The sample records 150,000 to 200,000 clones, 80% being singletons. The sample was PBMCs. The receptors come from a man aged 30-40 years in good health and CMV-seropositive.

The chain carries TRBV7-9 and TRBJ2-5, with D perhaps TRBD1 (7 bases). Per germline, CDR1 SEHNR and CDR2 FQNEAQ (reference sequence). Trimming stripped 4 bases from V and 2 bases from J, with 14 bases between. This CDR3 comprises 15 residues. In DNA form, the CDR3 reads TGTGCCAGCAGCTGGAGGGGACAGACACAAGAGACCCAGTACTTC. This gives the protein CASSWRGQTQETQYF.

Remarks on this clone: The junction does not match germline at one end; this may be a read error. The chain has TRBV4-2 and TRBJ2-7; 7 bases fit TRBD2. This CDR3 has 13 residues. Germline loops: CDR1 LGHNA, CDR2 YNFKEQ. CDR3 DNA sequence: TGTGCCAGCAGCCAAGATGGTAGGCTAGCGGAGGCCTTC. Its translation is CASSQDGRLAEAF.

CDR3 DNA sequence: TGTGCCAGCAGCGTCGACAGGGATCAGCCCCAGCATTTT. Encoded protein: CASSVDRDQPQHF. This chain uses TRBV11-2 with TRBJ1-5; the match to TRBD1 covers 7 bases. The CDR3 is 13 residues long. The V segment lost 5 bases and the J segment 5 bases; nucleotides outside the gene matches: 3. The germline CDR1 and CDR2 sequences are SGHAT and FQNNGV.

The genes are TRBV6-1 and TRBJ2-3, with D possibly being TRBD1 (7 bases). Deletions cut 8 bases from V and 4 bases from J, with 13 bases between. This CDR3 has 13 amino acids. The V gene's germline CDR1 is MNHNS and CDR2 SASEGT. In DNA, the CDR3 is TGTGCCAGCTCAGGGGGGCGCGCAGATACGCAGTATTTT. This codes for CASSGGRADTQYF.

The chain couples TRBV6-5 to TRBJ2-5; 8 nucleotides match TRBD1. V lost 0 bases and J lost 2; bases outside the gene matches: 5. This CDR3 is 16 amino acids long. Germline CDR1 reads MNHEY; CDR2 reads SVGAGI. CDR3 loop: CASSYSRTGLQETQYF. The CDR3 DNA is TGTGCCAGCAGTTACTCTAGGACAGGGCTTCAAGAGACCCAGTACTTC.

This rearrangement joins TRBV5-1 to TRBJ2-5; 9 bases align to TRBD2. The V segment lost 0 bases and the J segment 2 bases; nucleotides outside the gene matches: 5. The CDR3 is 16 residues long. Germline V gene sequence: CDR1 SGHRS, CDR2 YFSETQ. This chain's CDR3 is CASSLDISGGQETQYF. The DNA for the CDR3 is TGCGCCAGCAGCTTGGATATAAGCGGGGGGCAAGAGACCCAGTACTTC.

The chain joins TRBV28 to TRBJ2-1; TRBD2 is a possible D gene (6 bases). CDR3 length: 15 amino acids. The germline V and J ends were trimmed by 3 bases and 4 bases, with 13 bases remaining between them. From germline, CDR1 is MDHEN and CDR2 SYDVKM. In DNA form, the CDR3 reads TGTGCCAGCAGTTTCCCCCTTGGGGGGTACAATGAGCAGTTCTTC. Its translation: CASSFPLGGYNEQFF.

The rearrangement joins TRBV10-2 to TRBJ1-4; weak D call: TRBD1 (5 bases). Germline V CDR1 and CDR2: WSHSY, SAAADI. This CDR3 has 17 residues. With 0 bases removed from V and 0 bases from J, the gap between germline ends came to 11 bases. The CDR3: CASSESSLGPTNEKLFF. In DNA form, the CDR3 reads TGCGCCAGCAGTGAGTCGTCGTTGGGGCCAACTAATGAAAAACTGTTTTTT.